The source of this TCR beta chain is a study of OX40 agonist ivuxolimab in advanced cancers. Findings and limits, study-wide: Relative to CD4+ cells, CD8+ T cells on average had more expanded clones.

Produced via immunoSEQ multiplex PCR; TCRdb's table is partial and in-frame only. The repertoire holds about 62,000 clones, with around 80% as singletons. Regarding this clone: What it binds is not known.

The TCR sequence derives from an adult with an advanced solid tumor such as melanoma, head and neck, liver or kidney cancer. The sample was CD4+ or CD8+ T cells sorted from blood, taken in a trial of the OX40 agonist ivuxolimab.

CDR3 DNA sequence: TGTGCCAGCACCCCGGCGGGGAGGATGTTGGATGGCTACACCTTC. Amino acids: CASTPAGRMLDGYTF. This chain links TRBV28 with TRBJ1-2; no clear D gene. The germline V gene encodes CDR1 MDHEN and CDR2 SYDVKM. V shed 7 bases and J shed 6 bases, with 21 bases lying between them. This CDR3 spans 15 amino acids.